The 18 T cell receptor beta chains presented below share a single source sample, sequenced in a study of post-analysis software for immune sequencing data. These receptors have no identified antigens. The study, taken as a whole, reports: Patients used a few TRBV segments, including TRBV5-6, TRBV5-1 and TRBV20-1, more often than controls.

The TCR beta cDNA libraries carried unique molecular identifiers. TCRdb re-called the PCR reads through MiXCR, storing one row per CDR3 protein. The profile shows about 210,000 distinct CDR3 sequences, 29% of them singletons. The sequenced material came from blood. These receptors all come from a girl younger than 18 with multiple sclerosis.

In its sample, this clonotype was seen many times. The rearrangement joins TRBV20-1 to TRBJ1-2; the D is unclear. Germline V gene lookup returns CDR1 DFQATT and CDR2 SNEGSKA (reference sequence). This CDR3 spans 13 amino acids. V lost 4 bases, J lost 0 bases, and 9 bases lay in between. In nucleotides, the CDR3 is TGCAGTGCTACCAGCAGATCTAACTATGGCTACACCTTC. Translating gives CSATSRSNYGYTF.

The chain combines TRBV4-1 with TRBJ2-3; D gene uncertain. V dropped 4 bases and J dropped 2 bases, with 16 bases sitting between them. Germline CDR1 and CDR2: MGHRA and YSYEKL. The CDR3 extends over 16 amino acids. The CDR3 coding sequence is TGCGCCAGCAGCCGAGGACCGCTCCTGCCCACAGATACGCAGTATTTT. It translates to CASSRGPLLPTDTQYF.

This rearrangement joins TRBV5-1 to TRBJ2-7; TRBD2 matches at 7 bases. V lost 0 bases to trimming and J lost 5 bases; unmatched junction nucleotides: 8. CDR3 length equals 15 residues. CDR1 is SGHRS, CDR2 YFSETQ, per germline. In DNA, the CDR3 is TGCGCCAGCAGCTTGGTTACCGCAGGGACTAACGAGCAGTACTTC. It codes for CASSLVTAGTNEQYF.

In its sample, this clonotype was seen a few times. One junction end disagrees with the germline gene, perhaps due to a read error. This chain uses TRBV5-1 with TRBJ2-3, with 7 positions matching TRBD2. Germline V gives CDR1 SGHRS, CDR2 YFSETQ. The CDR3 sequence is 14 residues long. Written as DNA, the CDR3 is TGCGCCAGCAGCTTGGAGACTAGCAGAGATACGCAGTATTTT. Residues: CASSLETSRDTQYF.

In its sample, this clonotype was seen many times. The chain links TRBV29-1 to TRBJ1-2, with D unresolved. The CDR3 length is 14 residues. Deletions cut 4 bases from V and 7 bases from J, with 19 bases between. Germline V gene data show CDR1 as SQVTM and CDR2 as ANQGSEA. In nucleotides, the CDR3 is TGCAGCGTTGGGTTCCGGGTTCGGGAGGCTGGCTACACCTTC. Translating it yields CSVGFRVREAGYTF.

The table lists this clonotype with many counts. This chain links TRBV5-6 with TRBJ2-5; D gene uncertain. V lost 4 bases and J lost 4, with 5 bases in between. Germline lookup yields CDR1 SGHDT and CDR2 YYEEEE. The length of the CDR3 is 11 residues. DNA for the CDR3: TGTGCCAGCAGCCGAGGAGAGACCCAGTACTTC. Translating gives CASSRGETQYF.

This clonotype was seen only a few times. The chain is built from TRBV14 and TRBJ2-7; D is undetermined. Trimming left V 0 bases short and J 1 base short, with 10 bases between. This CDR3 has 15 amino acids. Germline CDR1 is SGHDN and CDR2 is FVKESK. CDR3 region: CASSQELGSSYEQYF. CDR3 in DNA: TGTGCCAGCAGCCAAGAACTCGGCAGTTCCTACGAGCAGTACTTC. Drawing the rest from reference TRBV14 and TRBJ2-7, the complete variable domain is EAGVTQFPSHSVIEKGQTVTLRCDPISGHDNLYWYRRVMGKEIKFLLHFVKESKQDESGMPNNRFLAERTGGTYSTLKVQPAELEDSGVYFCASSQELGSSYEQYFGPGTRLTVT.

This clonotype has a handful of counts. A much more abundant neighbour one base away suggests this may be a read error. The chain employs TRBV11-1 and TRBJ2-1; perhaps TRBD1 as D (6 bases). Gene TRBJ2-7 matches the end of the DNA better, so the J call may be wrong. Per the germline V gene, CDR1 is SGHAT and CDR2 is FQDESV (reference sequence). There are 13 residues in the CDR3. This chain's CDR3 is CASKKDSYNEQYF. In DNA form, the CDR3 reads TGTGCCAGCAAAAAGGACAGCTACAATGAGCAGTACTTC.

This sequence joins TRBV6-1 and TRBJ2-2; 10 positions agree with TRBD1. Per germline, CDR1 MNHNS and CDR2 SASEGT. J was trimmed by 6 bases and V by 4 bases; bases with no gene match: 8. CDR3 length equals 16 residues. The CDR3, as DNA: TGTGCCAGCAGTGGCCGTAGGACAGGGGGTCCCGGGGAGCTGTTTTTT. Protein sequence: CASSGRRTGGPGELFF.

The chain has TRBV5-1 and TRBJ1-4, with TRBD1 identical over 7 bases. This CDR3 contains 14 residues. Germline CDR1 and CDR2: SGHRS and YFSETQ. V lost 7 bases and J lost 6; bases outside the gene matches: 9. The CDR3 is CASGKEGAYEKLFF. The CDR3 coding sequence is TGCGCCAGCGGGAAGGAGGGGGCTTATGAAAAACTGTTTTTT.

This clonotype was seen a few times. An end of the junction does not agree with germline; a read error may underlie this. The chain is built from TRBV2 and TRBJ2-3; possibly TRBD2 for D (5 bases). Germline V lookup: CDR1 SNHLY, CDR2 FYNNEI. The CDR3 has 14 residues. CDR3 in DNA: TGTGCCAGCAGGGAAGGAGCGGGCACAGATACGCAGTATTTT. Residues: CASREGAGTDTQYF.

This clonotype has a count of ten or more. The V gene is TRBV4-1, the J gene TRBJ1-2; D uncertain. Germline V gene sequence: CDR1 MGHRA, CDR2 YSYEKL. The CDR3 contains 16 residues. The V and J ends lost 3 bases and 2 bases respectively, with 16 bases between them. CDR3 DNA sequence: TGCGCCAGCAGCCATGTTTCACGGGGAGGGAACTATGGCTACACCTTC. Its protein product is CASSHVSRGGNYGYTF.

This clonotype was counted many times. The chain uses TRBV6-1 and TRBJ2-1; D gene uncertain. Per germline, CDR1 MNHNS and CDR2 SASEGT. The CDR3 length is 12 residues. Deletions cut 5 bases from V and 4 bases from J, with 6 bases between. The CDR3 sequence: CASSTGYNEQFF. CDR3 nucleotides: TGTGCCAGCAGTACCGGGTACAATGAGCAGTTCTTC.

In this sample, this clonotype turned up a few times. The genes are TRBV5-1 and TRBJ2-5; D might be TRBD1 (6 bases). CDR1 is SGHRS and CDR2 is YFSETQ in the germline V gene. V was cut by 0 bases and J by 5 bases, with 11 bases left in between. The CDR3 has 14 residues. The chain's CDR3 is CASSLAAGDETQYF. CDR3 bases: TGCGCCAGCAGCTTGGCTGCAGGGGACGAGACCCAGTACTTC.

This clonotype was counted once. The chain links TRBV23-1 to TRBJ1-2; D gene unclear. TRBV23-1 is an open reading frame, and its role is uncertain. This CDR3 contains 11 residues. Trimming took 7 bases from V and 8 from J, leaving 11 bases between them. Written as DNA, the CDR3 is TGCGCCAGCATAAACGGCAAAGGCTACACCTTC. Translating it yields CASINGKGYTF.

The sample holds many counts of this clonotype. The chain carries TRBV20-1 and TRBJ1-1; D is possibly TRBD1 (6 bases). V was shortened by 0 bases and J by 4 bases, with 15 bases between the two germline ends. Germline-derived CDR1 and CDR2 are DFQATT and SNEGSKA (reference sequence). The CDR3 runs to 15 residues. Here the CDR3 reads CSARDRRRGVTEAFF. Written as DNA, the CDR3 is TGCAGTGCTAGAGATCGAAGGAGGGGGGTCACTGAAGCTTTCTTT.

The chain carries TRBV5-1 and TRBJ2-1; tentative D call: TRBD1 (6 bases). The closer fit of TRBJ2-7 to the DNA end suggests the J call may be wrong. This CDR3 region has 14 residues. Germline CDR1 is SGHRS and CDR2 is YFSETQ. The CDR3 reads CASSLGQAYNEQYF. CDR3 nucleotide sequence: TGCGCCAGCAGCTTGGGACAGGCCTACAATGAGCAGTACTTC.

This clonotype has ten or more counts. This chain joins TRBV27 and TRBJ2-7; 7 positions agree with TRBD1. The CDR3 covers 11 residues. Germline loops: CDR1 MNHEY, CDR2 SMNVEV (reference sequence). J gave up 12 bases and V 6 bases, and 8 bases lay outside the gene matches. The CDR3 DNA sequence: TGTGCCAGCAGAACACAGGGGTTGTTGTACTTC. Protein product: CASRTQGLLYF.